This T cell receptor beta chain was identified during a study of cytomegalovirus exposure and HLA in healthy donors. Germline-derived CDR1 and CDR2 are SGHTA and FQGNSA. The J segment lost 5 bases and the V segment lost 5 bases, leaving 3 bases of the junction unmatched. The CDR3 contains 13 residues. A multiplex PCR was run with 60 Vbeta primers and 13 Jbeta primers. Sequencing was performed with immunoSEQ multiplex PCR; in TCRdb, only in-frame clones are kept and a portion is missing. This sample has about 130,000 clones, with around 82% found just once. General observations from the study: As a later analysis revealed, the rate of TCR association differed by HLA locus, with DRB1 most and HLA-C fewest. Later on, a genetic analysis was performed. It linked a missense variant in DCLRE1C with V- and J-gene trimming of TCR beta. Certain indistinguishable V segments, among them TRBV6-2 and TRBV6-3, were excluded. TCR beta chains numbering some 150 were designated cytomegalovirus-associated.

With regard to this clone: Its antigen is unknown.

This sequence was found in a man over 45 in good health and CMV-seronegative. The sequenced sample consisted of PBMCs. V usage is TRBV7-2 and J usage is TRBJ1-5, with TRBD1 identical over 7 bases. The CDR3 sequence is CASSRDSYQPQHF. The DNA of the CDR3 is TGTGCCAGCAGCCGGGACAGTTATCAGCCCCAGCATTTT.